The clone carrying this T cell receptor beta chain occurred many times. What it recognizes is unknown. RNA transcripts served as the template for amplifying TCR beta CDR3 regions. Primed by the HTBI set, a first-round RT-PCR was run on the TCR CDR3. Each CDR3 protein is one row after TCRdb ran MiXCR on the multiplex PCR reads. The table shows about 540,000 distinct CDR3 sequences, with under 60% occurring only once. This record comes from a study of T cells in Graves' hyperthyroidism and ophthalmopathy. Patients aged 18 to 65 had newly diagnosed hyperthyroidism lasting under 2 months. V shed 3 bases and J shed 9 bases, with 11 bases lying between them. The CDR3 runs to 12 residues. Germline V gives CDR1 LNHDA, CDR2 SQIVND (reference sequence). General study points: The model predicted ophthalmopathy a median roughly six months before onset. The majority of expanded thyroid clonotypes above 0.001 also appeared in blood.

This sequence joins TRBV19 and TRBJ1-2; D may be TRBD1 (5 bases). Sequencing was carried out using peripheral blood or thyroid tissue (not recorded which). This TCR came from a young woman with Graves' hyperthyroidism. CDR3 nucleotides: TGTGCCAGTAGTATTGAGGGGTATCGCTACACCTTC. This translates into CASSIEGYRYTF. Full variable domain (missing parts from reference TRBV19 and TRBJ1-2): DGGITQSPKYLFRKEGQNVTLSCEQNLNHDAMYWYRQDPGQGLRLIYYSQIVNDFQKGDIAEGYSVSREKKESFPLTVTSAQKNPTAFYLCASSIEGYRYTFGSGTRLTVV.